Listed below are T cell receptor beta chains from one sample, sequenced in a study of T cell repertoires in cytomegalovirus infection. TCRdb recomputed calls from the reads with MiXCR, one row per CDR3 protein. The data show approximately 500,000 distinct CDR3 sequences, approximately 25% seen once. Sequencing was performed on PBMCs. The receptor source for this set is a human donor in good health (CMV status not recorded). Some clones in this sample may be carry-over from other donors' samples. Both conserved end residues are part of each CDR3. D genes are given only for firm matches. A clone size is listed for some rows: how often the clone was seen (once, few, many), or a class if it is expanded.

>.|TRBJ2-1|TRBV5-1|TRBD2
CASSGSGRARNEQFF
TGCGCCAGCAGCGGTAGCGGGAGGGCCCGAAATGAGCAGTTCTTC
>many|TRBJ2-3|TRBV7-2|.
CASSDPGPDTQYF
TGTGCCAGCAGCGATCCGGGCCCAGATACGCAGTATTTT
>.|TRBJ1-2|TRBV10-3|.
CAISGPFKYANYGYTF
TGTGCCATCAGTGGGCCTTTCAAGTATGCTAACTATGGCTACACCTTC
>few|TRBJ2-3|TRBV19|.
CASSIGGTMGQGDTQYF
TGTGCCAGTAGTATAGGTGGGACGATGGGCCAGGGAGATACGCAGTATTTT
>few|TRBJ2-5|TRBV6-1|TRBD2
CASNMGLAGLQETQYF
TGTGCCAGCAACATGGGACTAGCGGGGCTCCAAGAGACCCAGTACTTC
>.|TRBJ2-2|TRBV7-9|.
CASNYRTGELFF
TGTGCCAGCAACTATAGGACCGGGGAGCTGTTTTTT
>.|TRBJ2-3|TRBV20-1|TRBD2
CSALQRDLTDTQYF
TGCAGTGCTCTGCAGCGGGACCTTACAGATACGCAGTATTTT
>.|TRBJ2-5|TRBV24-1|.
CATSESKETQYF
TGTGCCACCAGTGAGTCAAAGGAGACCCAGTACTTC
>.|TRBJ1-2|TRBV9|.
CASSVIERWGYTF
TGTGCCAGCAGCGTAATTGAGCGGTGGGGCTACACCTTC
>many|TRBJ2-1|TRBV7-8|.
CASSPDLAGYNEQFF
TGTGCCAGCAGCCCGGATCTTGCCGGATACAATGAGCAGTTCTTC
>.|TRBJ2-3|TRBV11-2|.
CASSLGGLLRTDTQYF
TGTGCCAGCAGCTTAGGCGGTCTACTCCGCACAGATACGCAGTATTTT
>.|TRBJ2-1|TRBV7-9|.
CASSAYSVPSSYNEQFF
TGTGCCAGCAGCGCATATAGCGTGCCTAGCTCCTACAATGAGCAGTTCTTC
>.|TRBJ1-1|TRBV5-1|.
CASSLDSRLSSVSQRGTEAFF
TGCGCCAGCAGCTTGGATTCGAGGTTGTCCTCCGTTTCCCAGAGGGGGACTGAAGCTTTCTTT
>.|TRBJ2-5|TRBV7-9|TRBD2
CASSRTSLLRAQETQYF
TGTGCCAGCAGCCGGACTAGCCTTCTAAGGGCCCAAGAGACCCAGTACTTC
>few|TRBJ2-7|TRBV7-8|.
CASSLVASSYEQYF
TGTGCCAGCAGCTTAGTGGCTAGCTCCTACGAGCAGTACTTC
>once|TRBJ1-2|TRBV6-6|TRBD1
CASRLPGQGVFGYTF
TGTGCCAGCAGATTACCGGGACAGGGGGTATTTGGCTACACCTTC
>.|TRBJ2-1|TRBV10-3|TRBD2
CAITAGTSPYNEQFF
TGTGCCATCACCGCCGGGACTAGCCCCTACAATGAGCAGTTCTTC
>many|TRBJ2-3|TRBV6-2/TRBV6-3|TRBD2
CASRTSGRPTDTQYF
TGTGCCAGCAGGACTAGCGGGAGGCCCACAGATACGCAGTATTTT
>few|TRBJ2-1|TRBV6-5|.
CASSPAYYNEQFF
TGTGCCAGCAGTCCAGCCTACTACAATGAGCAGTTCTTC
>.|TRBJ2-6|TRBV19|.
CASSIRSGSGANVLTF
TGTGCCAGTAGTATACGGTCCGGCTCTGGGGCCAACGTCCTGACTTTC
>many|TRBJ1-5|TRBV7-2|.
CASSLTPPDQPQHF
TGTGCCAGCAGCTTAACCCCTCCGGATCAGCCCCAGCATTTT
>.|TRBJ1-5|TRBV27|TRBD1
CASSEQGDSNQPQHF
TGTGCCAGCAGTGAACAGGGGGATAGCAATCAGCCCCAGCATTTT
>.|TRBJ2-3|TRBV6-8|.
CASSYFGEPHLTDTQYF
TGTGCCAGCAGTTACTTTGGGGAGCCCCACCTCACAGATACGCAGTATTTT
>.|TRBJ2-1|TRBV11-3|TRBD2
CASSLGVSGRETEQFF
TGTGCCAGCAGCTTAGGCGTTAGCGGGAGGGAGACTGAGCAGTTCTTC
>many|TRBJ1-2|TRBV6-6|TRBD1
CAGKRTGTGPRGYTF
TGTGCCGGAAAAAGAACCGGGACAGGGCCCCGAGGCTACACCTTC
>few|TRBJ2-7|TRBV5-4|TRBD1
CASSGTGGAHYEQYF
TGTGCCAGCAGCGGCACAGGGGGCGCCCATTACGAGCAGTACTTC
>.|TRBJ1-6|TRBV6-1|.
CASSEVGGTNSPLHF
TGTGCCAGCAGTGAAGTCGGGGGGACAAATTCACCCCTCCACTTT
>.|TRBJ1-3|TRBV15|.
CATSRDLGSGNTIYF
TGTGCCACCAGCAGAGATCTGGGCTCTGGAAACACCATATATTTT
>.|TRBJ1-5|TRBV18|.
CASSLAAVGKQPQHF
TGTGCCAGCTCACTGGCTGCTGTGGGCAAACAGCCCCAGCATTTT
>few|TRBJ2-7|TRBV28|TRBD1
CASSFPPGQGTYEQYF
TGTGCCAGCAGTTTCCCGCCGGGACAGGGGACCTACGAGCAGTACTTC
>.|TRBJ2-1|TRBV24-1|TRBD2
CATSDISSGRYNEQFF
TGTGCCACCAGTGATATTTCTAGCGGGAGGTACAATGAGCAGTTCTTC
>.|TRBJ2-7|TRBV27|.
CASSLAGPLKQYF
TGTGCCAGCAGTTTAGCCGGTCCCCTCAAGCAGTACTTC
>.|TRBJ1-1|TRBV7-9|.
CASSSKPTVYLNTEAFF
TGTGCCAGCAGCTCAAAGCCCACAGTATACCTCAACACTGAAGCTTTCTTT
>few|TRBJ2-5|TRBV11-2|TRBD2
CASSRRLTSGSETQYF
TGTGCCAGCAGTCGCCGGCTTACGAGCGGGAGTGAGACCCAGTACTTC
>few|TRBJ2-1|TRBV28|TRBD2
CASSRVAGSYNEQFF
TGTGCCAGCAGCCGCGTAGCGGGTTCCTACAATGAGCAGTTCTTC
>few|TRBJ1-1|TRBV13|.
CASSLEGSTEAFF
TGTGCCAGCAGCTTGGAGGGGAGCACTGAAGCTTTCTTT
>few|TRBJ2-1|TRBV20-1|TRBD2
CSARDGLAGDNEQFF
TGCAGTGCTAGAGATGGACTAGCGGGAGATAATGAGCAGTTCTTC
>few|TRBJ2-3|TRBV19|TRBD2
CASSRDLAGTTDTQYF
TGTGCCAGTAGTAGGGATCTAGCGGGGACCACAGATACGCAGTATTTT
>.|TRBJ2-2|TRBV11-3|TRBD2
CASSLGLAGVFGELFF
TGTGCCAGCAGCCTGGGACTAGCGGGAGTATTCGGGGAGCTGTTTTTT
>.|TRBJ2-4|TRBV19|.
CASSQDYKNIQYF
TGTGCCAGTAGTCAGGACTACAAAAACATTCAGTACTTC
>.|TRBJ2-1|TRBV19|TRBD2
CASSELALIHNEQFF
TGTGCCAGTAGTGAACTAGCGCTAATCCACAATGAGCAGTTCTTC
>.|TRBJ1-4|TRBV20-1|TRBD1
CSAGKDRGGEKLFF
TGCAGTGCTGGGAAGGACAGGGGCGGTGAAAAACTGTTTTTT
>.|TRBJ2-2|TRBV7-2|.
CASSKPGSSWDTGELFF
TGTGCCAGCAGCAAACCGGGTTCTAGCTGGGACACCGGGGAGCTGTTTTTT
>.|TRBJ2-1|TRBV5-4|.
CASSLTVAQNRHNEQFF
TGTGCCAGCAGCCTGACAGTGGCCCAAAACCGCCACAATGAGCAGTTCTTC
>few|TRBJ2-2|TRBV4-1|TRBD2
CASSQDLTSGNTGELFF
TGCGCCAGCAGCCAAGATCTGACTAGCGGGAACACCGGGGAGCTGTTTTTT
>many|TRBJ2-3|TRBV7-2|TRBD2
CASSLGGLASTDTQYF
TGTGCCAGCAGCTTAGGGGGACTAGCGAGCACAGATACGCAGTATTTT
>few|TRBJ2-3|TRBV7-9|.
CASSPRPADSADTQYF
TGTGCCAGCAGCCCACGCCCAGCGGACAGCGCAGATACGCAGTATTTT
>.|TRBJ1-1|TRBV2|.
CASSAEGSNTEAFF
TGTGCCAGCAGTGCCGAGGGCTCGAACACTGAAGCTTTCTTT
>.|TRBJ1-6|TRBV5-1|.
CASSLAVGRYSALHF
TGCGCCAGCAGCTTGGCCGTGGGCAGGTATTCGGCCCTCCACTTT
>.|TRBJ1-5|TRBV7-2|.
CASSPQGSYSNQPQHF
TGTGCCAGCAGCCCACAAGGATCTTATAGCAATCAGCCCCAGCATTTT
>.|TRBJ2-1|TRBV11-2|TRBD1
CASSFVQGQDEQFF
TGTGCCAGCAGCTTCGTACAGGGACAGGATGAGCAGTTCTTC